Each of the 22 T cell receptor beta chains below was sequenced from the same sample in a study of T cell changes during pregnancy in multiple sclerosis. Libraries were prepared by immunoSEQ multiplex PCR; TCRdb keeps only in-frame clonotypes and omits some of them. The data hold 58,000 or so clones, with 90% observed a single time. Sequenced here: peripheral blood, sampled in the first trimester of pregnancy. Source of these receptors: a female donor in good health, enrolled as a control in a pregnancy study.

The CDR3 sequence: CAIARDSPYEQYF. CDR3 nucleotides: TGTGCCATCGCCAGGGACAGTCCCTACGAGCAGTACTTC. V and J are TRBV10-3 and TRBJ2-7, with 7 bases lining up with TRBD1. The CDR3 contains 13 residues. From germline, CDR1 is ENHRY and CDR2 SYGVKD. The ends lost 8 bases at V and 2 bases at J; junction bases unmatched: 6.

This clone was recorded a few times. The CDR3 here is CASSASQGWAEAFF. DNA for the CDR3: TGTGCCAGCAGCGCCTCACAGGGGTGGGCTGAAGCTTTCTTT. The V call is TRBV9, the J call TRBJ1-1, with 7 positions matching TRBD1. The germline V gene has CDR1 SGDLS and CDR2 YYNGEE. Trimming at V came to 3 bases and at J to 6 bases, leaving 8 bases not matched to a gene. This CDR3 is 14 amino acids long.

CDR3 sequence reads: CASSMRTPSSYNEQFF. DNA of the CDR3: TGTGCCAGTAGTATGAGGACTCCTAGCTCCTACAATGAGCAGTTCTTC. The rearrangement links TRBV19 to TRBJ2-1; a weak D match, TRBD2 (5 bases). Deletions cut 3 bases from V and 0 bases from J, with 12 bases between. Germline assignment: CDR1 LNHDA and CDR2 SQIVND (reference sequence). This CDR3 is 16 amino acids long.

The V call is TRBV6-1, the J call TRBJ2-3; D is perhaps TRBD2 (6 bases). Germline loops: CDR1 MNHNS, CDR2 SASEGT. Trimming took 8 bases from V and 1 from J, leaving 7 bases between them. The CDR3 extends over 12 amino acids. The CDR3 DNA reads as TGTGCCAGCGGCGGGGGCACAGATACGCAGTATTTT. Its protein is CASGGGTDTQYF.

CDR3 nucleotide sequence: TGTGCCAGCAGCTTGACGGACAGGGGGCTCCTCGGGGAGCTGTTTTTT. Residues: CASSLTDRGLLGELFF. The chain recombines TRBV7-6 with TRBJ2-2; 11 positions agree with TRBD1. V was pared by 3 bases and J by 7 bases, with 7 bases of the junction left unmatched. The CDR3 spans 16 residues. Germline-derived CDR1 and CDR2 are SGHVS and FNYEAQ.

The V call is TRBV7-3, the J call TRBJ2-2; 8 nucleotides agree with TRBD2. The V and J ends lost 4 bases and 7 bases, in that order; junction bases with no gene match: 11. The CDR3 totals 16 residues. Germline V gene data show CDR1 as SGHTA and CDR2 as FQGTGA. As DNA, the CDR3 is TGTGCCAGCAGCTCGCGAGCGGGGGCGGTCGGCGGGGAGCTGTTTTTT. It encodes CASSSRAGAVGGELFF.

The rearrangement links TRBV5-4 to TRBJ2-1; 8 bases are a match to TRBD2. The germline V gene has CDR1 SGHNT and CDR2 YYREEE (reference sequence). This CDR3 comprises 14 residues. Trimming cost V 5 bases and J 6 bases; bases outside gene matches: 7. The CDR3 region is CASRTGGLANEQFF. CDR3 nucleotide sequence: TGTGCCAGCAGAACGGGGGGGCTGGCCAATGAGCAGTTCTTC.

V gene TRBV13 combines with J gene TRBJ2-7; 15 bases fit TRBD2. The CDR3 consists of 16 residues. Trimming removed 5 bases from V and 3 bases from J; junction bases left unmatched: 5. CDR1 and CDR2 from the germline V gene are PRHDT and FYEKMQ (reference sequence). The CDR3 DNA reads TGTGCCAGCAGCCCTCGGACTAGCGGGAGGGTCTACGAGCAGTACTTC. This translates into CASSPRTSGRVYEQYF.

The chain links TRBV5-4 to TRBJ2-5; weak D call: TRBD1 (6 bases). Trimming removed 4 bases at V and 2 bases at J, with 9 bases between. Germline V gene data show CDR1 as SGHNT and CDR2 as YYREEE (reference sequence). CDR3 length equals 13 residues. The CDR3: CASSPGVQETQYF. As DNA, the CDR3 is TGTGCCAGCAGCCCAGGGGTACAAGAGACCCAGTACTTC.

This clone has more than one count but fewer than ten. The chain carries TRBV19 and TRBJ2-7; possibly TRBD1 for D (6 bases). The germline gives CDR1 LNHDA, CDR2 SQIVND (reference sequence). Trimming removed 6 bases from V and 7 bases from J, with 13 bases in between. The length of the CDR3 is 12 residues. The CDR3 region is CASSRGWEEQYF. CDR3 DNA: TGTGCCAGTAGCAGGGGATGGGAGGAGCAGTACTTC.

The rearrangement links TRBV6-5 to TRBJ2-3; tentative D call: TRBD1 (6 bases). The CDR3 is 12 residues long. Trimming shortened V by 6 bases and J by 11 bases, and 15 bases separated the two germline ends. The germline V gene has CDR1 MNHEY and CDR2 SVGAGI. CDR3 sequence (DNA): TGTGCCAGCAGGACAAAAAAAGGGGGGCAGTATTTT. This gives the protein CASRTKKGGQYF.

A few counts support this clone. The chain joins TRBV29-1 to TRBJ2-2, with D possibly matching TRBD2 (6 bases). The length of the CDR3 is 14 residues. The V and J ends lost 4 bases and 1 base respectively, with 10 bases between them. Germline V gives CDR1 SQVTM, CDR2 ANQGSEA. The CDR3 DNA reads TGCAGCGTTGGAACCGGGAGGAACACCGGGGAGCTGTTTTTT. Translating it yields CSVGTGRNTGELFF.

J is TRBJ1-1 and V is TRBV2; 9 bases are shared with TRBD1. Germline CDR1 reads SNHLY; CDR2 reads FYNNEI. V dropped 7 bases and J dropped 1; count of bases not matched to a gene: 10. The CDR3 contains 16 residues. The CDR3 region has the DNA TGTGCCAGCAATTGGGACAGGGTAGATAGGAACACTGAAGCTTTCTTT. Residues: CASNWDRVDRNTEAFF.

The CDR3 protein is CASSLARTGRYEQYF. The CDR3 DNA reads as TGTGCCAGCAGCTTAGCGAGGACAGGGAGGTACGAGCAGTACTTC. The chain employs TRBV7-2 and TRBJ2-7; 8 bases align to TRBD1. Germline V gene sequence: CDR1 SGHTA, CDR2 FQGNSA. V lost 0 bases to trimming and J lost 4 bases; unmatched junction nucleotides: 5. The CDR3 consists of 15 residues.

This clone was seen more than once but under ten times. The chain employs TRBV4-2 and TRBJ2-7; the match to TRBD2 covers 11 bases. The CDR3 length is 16 residues. With V trimmed by 0 bases and J by 1 base, 2 bases remained unmatched. CDR1 LGHNA and CDR2 YNFKEQ come from the germline V gene. The CDR3 sequence: CASSQETSGESYEQYF. The CDR3, as DNA: TGTGCCAGCAGCCAAGAGACTAGCGGGGAATCCTACGAGCAGTACTTC.

The V and J genes are TRBV19 and TRBJ1-4; weak D call: TRBD1 (5 bases). The CDR3 runs 14 residues. Germline CDR1 is LNHDA and CDR2 is SQIVND (reference sequence). The V and J ends lost 7 bases and 6 bases respectively, with 15 bases between them. CDR3 loop: CASTPRGGDEKLFF. CDR3 nucleotide sequence: TGTGCCAGTACCCCACGGGGGGGTGATGAAAAACTGTTTTTT.

CDR3 sequence reads: CASSVVAGSNEQFF. The CDR3, as DNA: TGTGCCAGCAGCGTAGTCGCAGGCTCCAATGAGCAGTTCTTC. The J gene is TRBJ2-1, the V gene TRBV9; D gene uncertain. The germline V gene has CDR1 SGDLS and CDR2 YYNGEE. The CDR3 is 14 residues long. The V end lost 0 bases, the J end lost 6 bases, and 10 bases lay between the germline ends.

CDR3 nucleotide sequence: TGTGCCAGCAGCCCTTCGACAGGGGCGGGTGATCAGCCCCAGCATTTT. Amino acids: CASSPSTGAGDQPQHF. The V and J genes are TRBV5-6 and TRBJ1-5; 8 bases map to TRBD1. The CDR3 length is 16 residues. J lost 5 bases, V lost 4 bases, and 11 bases had no gene match. From germline, CDR1 is SGHDT and CDR2 YYEEEE.

The CDR3 nucleotides are TGTGCCAGCAGCTTAGTCAGAGACTACACTGAAGCTTTCTTT. Translation gives CASSLVRDYTEAFF. J is TRBJ1-1 and V is TRBV7-9; unclear D gene. V lost 1 base and J lost 3, with 9 bases in between. Germline CDR1 is SEHNR and CDR2 is FQNEAQ (reference sequence). The CDR3 covers 14 residues.

The gene calls are TRBV19 and TRBJ2-1, with 7 bases matching TRBD1. V shed 3 bases and J 7 bases; nucleotides not matched to a gene: 15. Germline CDR1 and CDR2: LNHDA and SQIVND (reference sequence). The CDR3 runs 17 residues. CDR3 nucleotide sequence: TGTGCCAGTAGTATTCTATCAGGGCAGGGGGATGGTAATGAGCAGTTCTTC. Translated: CASSILSGQGDGNEQFF.

This chain joins TRBV9 and TRBJ2-3; D possibly corresponds to TRBD1 (6 bases). V dropped 5 bases and J dropped 3 bases, with 19 bases sitting between them. Germline CDR1 SGDLS, CDR2 YYNGEE. This CDR3 region has 16 residues. This CDR3 is CASSPPTGPLTDTQYF. CDR3 in DNA: TGTGCCAGCAGTCCGCCAACAGGGCCCTTAACAGATACGCAGTATTTT.

The V gene is TRBV25-1, the J gene TRBJ2-7, with a possible D match to TRBD2 (7 bases). Trimming shortened V by 0 bases and J by 4 bases, and 19 bases separated the two germline ends. Germline V CDR1 and CDR2: MGHDK, SYGVNS. This CDR3 comprises 17 residues. CDR3 in DNA: TGTGCCAGCAGTGAATATGGGCTAAGGGGGAGGGCTTACGAGCAGTACTTC. This codes for CASSEYGLRGRAYEQYF.